This T cell receptor beta chain was sequenced in a study of glioma-infiltrating T cells. Amplification of TCR alpha and beta CDR3 regions from RNA used iRepertoire nested multiplex PCR. One-step reverse transcription and amplification started from about 100-400 ng of tissue mRNA or PBMC total RNA. TCRdb recomputed calls from the multiplex PCR reads with MiXCR, one row per CDR3 protein. The sample has about 140,000 distinct CDR3 sequences, about two fifths seen once. Per the germline V gene, CDR1 is DFQATT and CDR2 is SNEGSKA (reference sequence). The CDR3 runs to 14 residues. Trimming removed 5 bases from V and 3 bases from J; junction bases left unmatched: 8.

The material sequenced was glioma tissue, nonneoplastic brain tissue, or PBMCs (not recorded which). The V gene is TRBV20-1, the J gene TRBJ1-1, with TRBD1 matching over 8 bases. The TCR was taken from a human donor with low-grade glioma or glioblastoma, undergoing nonglioma brain surgery, or in good health (not recorded which). CDR3: CSAYSGTGHTEAFF. CDR3 nucleotide sequence: TGCAGTGCTTACTCTGGGACAGGACACACTGAAGCTTTCTTT.